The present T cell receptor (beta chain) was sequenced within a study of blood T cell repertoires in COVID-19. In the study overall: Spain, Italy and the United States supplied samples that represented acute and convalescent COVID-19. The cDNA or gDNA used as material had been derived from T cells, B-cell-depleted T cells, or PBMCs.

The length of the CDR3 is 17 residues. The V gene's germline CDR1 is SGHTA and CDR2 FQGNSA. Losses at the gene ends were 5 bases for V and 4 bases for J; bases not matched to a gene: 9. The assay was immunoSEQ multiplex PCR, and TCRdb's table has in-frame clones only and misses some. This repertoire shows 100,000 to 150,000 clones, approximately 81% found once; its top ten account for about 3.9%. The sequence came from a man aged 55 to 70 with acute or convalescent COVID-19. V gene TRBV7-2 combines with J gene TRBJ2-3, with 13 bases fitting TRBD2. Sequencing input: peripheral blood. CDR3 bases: TGTGCCAGCAGCCCAACTAGCGGGAGGGCCGGGGCAGATACGCAGTATTTT. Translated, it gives CASSPTSGRAGADTQYF.